The rows below give T cell receptor beta chains drawn from one sample of a study of graft-versus-host responses after intestinal transplantation. Repertoires were generated with immunoSEQ multiplex PCR, while TCRdb's copy carries only in-frame clones and drops some. In the table there are approximately 14,000 clones, roughly two fifths of which are singletons. The sequencing here drew on alloreactive CD4+ T cells from a mixed lymphocyte reaction culture, taken before intestinal transplant. The receptors were sampled from a human patient who received an intestinal transplant. CDR3s include the opening cysteine and the closing phenylalanine or tryptophan. D genes are given only for firm matches. The listing skips clone size in some rows; elsewhere it reads once, few, many or a size class.

CDR3 DNA: TGTGCCTGGAACAAAATAAGGGCCCGGGAGCCGGGATCACCCCTCCACTTT
CDR3 protein: CAWNKIRAREPGSPLHF
J gene: TRBJ1-6
V gene: TRBV30
clone size: NA
D gene: NA

CDR3 DNA: TGTGCCAGCAGCTCGGCCGGGACATCTTACGAGCAGTACTTC
CDR3 protein: CASSSAGTSYEQYF
J gene: TRBJ2-7
V gene: TRBV11-2
clone size: NA
D gene: NA

CDR3 DNA: TGCGCCAGCAGTGAAATGCCGGGACTAGCGGCGAGCGAGCAGTACTTC
CDR3 protein: CASSEMPGLAASEQYF
J gene: TRBJ2-7
V gene: TRBV10-2
clone size: NA
D gene: TRBD2

CDR3 DNA: TGTGCCAGCAGGACGGGAAGCGGGGGGGCTGTCTCGTACTCTGGGGCCAACGTCCTGACTTTC
CDR3 protein: CASRTGSGGAVSYSGANVLTF
J gene: TRBJ2-6
V gene: TRBV2
clone size: NA
D gene: TRBD2

CDR3 DNA: TGTGCCAGCAGCTCCTCCCCCACCGGGGAGCTGTTTTTT
CDR3 protein: CASSSSPTGELFF
J gene: TRBJ2-2
V gene: TRBV5-6
clone size: NA
D gene: NA

CDR3 DNA: TGTGCCAGTAGTCCCCTTACAGGGTGGGCCGGGGAGCTGTTTTTT
CDR3 protein: CASSPLTGWAGELFF
J gene: TRBJ2-2
V gene: TRBV19
clone size: once
D gene: NA

CDR3 DNA: TGCGCCAGCAGCGTAAAACAGGGGGCGCCCTATGGCTACACCTTC
CDR3 protein: CASSVKQGAPYGYTF
J gene: TRBJ1-2
V gene: TRBV5-1
clone size: NA
D gene: TRBD1

CDR3 DNA: TGCAGCGTTTGCGACAGGGGGCTTACTGAAGCTTTCTTT
CDR3 protein: CSVCDRGLTEAFF
J gene: TRBJ1-1
V gene: TRBV29-1
clone size: medium-sized
D gene: TRBD1

CDR3 DNA: TGTGCCAGCAGGGAGACCGGGGAGCTGTTTTTT
CDR3 protein: CASRETGELFF
J gene: TRBJ2-2
V gene: TRBV14
clone size: NA
D gene: NA

CDR3 DNA: TGTGCCAGTAGTTTCGTGGCAGTCACAGATACGCAGTATTTT
CDR3 protein: CASSFVAVTDTQYF
J gene: TRBJ2-3
V gene: TRBV19
clone size: medium-sized
D gene: NA

CDR3 DNA: TGTGCCAGCAGCCTACAGGGGCAGGTGGGGCCACCCCTCCACTTT
CDR3 protein: CASSLQGQVGPPLHF
J gene: TRBJ1-6
V gene: TRBV11-3
clone size: NA
D gene: TRBD1

CDR3 DNA: TGCGCCAGCAGCTTGGGCCAGGCCGGCCAGCCCCAGCATTTT
CDR3 protein: CASSLGQAGQPQHF
J gene: TRBJ1-5
V gene: TRBV5-1
clone size: NA
D gene: NA

CDR3 DNA: TGCAGCGTAACAGGGGGCGTCGAGACCCAGTACTTC
CDR3 protein: CSVTGGVETQYF
J gene: TRBJ2-5
V gene: TRBV29-1
clone size: NA
D gene: TRBD1

CDR3 DNA: TGTGCCAGCAGTTACGACAGGGGGAGGATAGATACGCAGTATTTT
CDR3 protein: CASSYDRGRIDTQYF
J gene: TRBJ2-3
V gene: TRBV6-7
clone size: NA
D gene: TRBD1

CDR3 DNA: TGTGCCAGTAGTATGAGTGGGGGCGGTCAGCCCCAGCATTTT
CDR3 protein: CASSMSGGGQPQHF
J gene: TRBJ1-5
V gene: TRBV19
clone size: NA
D gene: NA

CDR3 DNA: TGCGCCAGCAGCTCCCTGGGGAGCTTGGAGACCCAGTACTTC
CDR3 protein: CASSSLGSLETQYF
J gene: TRBJ2-5
V gene: TRBV5-1
clone size: few
D gene: NA

CDR3 DNA: TGCAGTGCTAGTGTTCAGGGAGAAGCTTTCTTT
CDR3 protein: CSASVQGEAFF
J gene: TRBJ1-1
V gene: TRBV20-1
clone size: once
D gene: NA

CDR3 DNA: TGTGCCAGCAGCCGTCCTGGCGAGACCCAGTACTTC
CDR3 protein: CASSRPGETQYF
J gene: TRBJ2-5
V gene: TRBV7-2
clone size: NA
D gene: NA

CDR3 DNA: TGTGCCATCAGTGATGTGGTTCAGGCCGGGGAGCTGTTTTTT
CDR3 protein: CAISDVVQAGELFF
J gene: TRBJ2-2
V gene: TRBV10-3
clone size: NA
D gene: NA

CDR3 DNA: TGTGCCAGCAGCGTACAGGGTGGTGGAAACACCATATATTTT
CDR3 protein: CASSVQGGGNTIYF
J gene: TRBJ1-3
V gene: TRBV9
clone size: few
D gene: NA

CDR3 DNA: TGTGCCAGTAGTCACCGGACAGGGGGCGTCGAGCAGTACTTC
CDR3 protein: CASSHRTGGVEQYF
J gene: TRBJ2-7
V gene: TRBV19
clone size: NA
D gene: TRBD1

CDR3 DNA: TGTGCCAGCAGGCCACAGGCAAACACTGAAGCTTTCTTT
CDR3 protein: CASRPQANTEAFF
J gene: TRBJ1-1
V gene: TRBV2
clone size: few
D gene: NA

CDR3 DNA: TGCAGTGCTAGAGATCTGCCGGCGCAGTATTTT
CDR3 protein: CSARDLPAQYF
J gene: TRBJ2-3
V gene: TRBV20-1
clone size: NA
D gene: NA

CDR3 DNA: TGTGCCAGCAGCTCTTGGACAGGGGGCGATGAGCAGTTCTTC
CDR3 protein: CASSSWTGGDEQFF
J gene: TRBJ2-1
V gene: TRBV7-9
clone size: once
D gene: TRBD1

CDR3 DNA: TGTGCCAGCAGTCGTACCGGGACAGGGATCACCGGGGAGCTGTTTTTT
CDR3 protein: CASSRTGTGITGELFF
J gene: TRBJ2-2
V gene: TRBV2
clone size: NA
D gene: TRBD1

CDR3 DNA: TGTGCCAGCAGTTACCCCGGTTCACCCCTCCACTTT
CDR3 protein: CASSYPGSPLHF
J gene: TRBJ1-6
V gene: TRBV6-5
clone size: few
D gene: NA

CDR3 DNA: TGTGCCAGCAGCCCCGGAGGGGACAGGGGGTACAATGAGCAGTTCTTC
CDR3 protein: CASSPGGDRGYNEQFF
J gene: TRBJ2-1
V gene: TRBV7-9
clone size: once
D gene: TRBD1

CDR3 DNA: TGCGCCAGCAGCCAAGCACAAAGGGGTATGACCGAAGGGGTGAACACTGAAGCTTTCTTT
CDR3 protein: CASSQAQRGMTEGVNTEAFF
J gene: TRBJ1-1
V gene: TRBV4-3
clone size: NA
D gene: NA

CDR3 DNA: TGTGCCAGCACTCGCCGACAGGGAAGCACAGATACGCAGTATTTT
CDR3 protein: CASTRRQGSTDTQYF
J gene: TRBJ2-3
V gene: TRBV2
clone size: few
D gene: TRBD1

CDR3 DNA: TGTGCCAGCTCACCACCACGGGAGGGCCGCCTGGCCTTC
CDR3 protein: CASSPPREGRLAF
J gene: TRBJ1-2
V gene: TRBV18
clone size: NA
D gene: NA

CDR3 DNA: TGTGCCACCCGAGGGGAGGGCGGGCAGTACTTC
CDR3 protein: CATRGEGGQYF
J gene: TRBJ2-7
V gene: TRBV19
clone size: medium-sized
D gene: TRBD2

CDR3 DNA: TGTGCCAGCTCACCTGTCGGGGACAACAGTGAGCAGTTCTTC
CDR3 protein: CASSPVGDNSEQFF
J gene: TRBJ2-1
V gene: TRBV18
clone size: NA
D gene: NA

CDR3 DNA: TGTGCCAGCAGCTTGGAGGAGGGCGGCTACAATGAGCAGTTCTTC
CDR3 protein: CASSLEEGGYNEQFF
J gene: TRBJ2-1
V gene: TRBV5-8
clone size: NA
D gene: NA

CDR3 DNA: TGTGCCAGCAGCAAAACGCCGGGACAGGGGGCGCGGACTGAAGCTTTCTTT
CDR3 protein: CASSKTPGQGARTEAFF
J gene: TRBJ1-1
V gene: TRBV7-2
clone size: NA
D gene: TRBD1

CDR3 DNA: TGTGCCAGCAGCGTAGATTCAGTCTATGGCTACACCTTC
CDR3 protein: CASSVDSVYGYTF
J gene: TRBJ1-2
V gene: TRBV9
clone size: NA
D gene: NA